One and the same sample provided the 28 T cell receptor beta chains below, sequenced in a study of blood T cell repertoires in COVID-19. Method: immunoSEQ multiplex PCR; TCRdb's copy keeps in-frame clones and lacks some. The table has about 69,000 clones, roughly 89% seen once; the top ten hold 1.5% to 2.5%. Material for sequencing was peripheral blood. The receptors were sampled from a man aged 30 to 39 with acute or convalescent COVID-19.

The chain has TRBV4-2 and TRBJ1-5, with a weak D call TRBD1 (6 bases). Looked up from germline, CDR1 is LGHNA and CDR2 is YNFKEQ. The V end was cut by 1 base, the J end by 3 bases, with 13 bases between. The CDR3 extends over 16 amino acids. The CDR3 loop reads CASSQVAGATNQPQHF. The CDR3 DNA reads TGTGCCAGCAGCCAAGTTGCAGGGGCCACCAATCAGCCCCAGCATTTT.

V and J are TRBV11-2 and TRBJ2-7; 8 bases are shared with TRBD2. Germline values: CDR1 SGHAT, CDR2 FQNNGV. After removal of 3 bases from V and 4 bases from J, the junction contained 5 bases not matched to a gene. The CDR3 has 14 residues. The CDR3 nucleotides are TGTGCCAGCAGCTTGAATAGCGGGAATTACGAGCAGTACTTC. Its protein product is CASSLNSGNYEQYF.

V gene TRBV15 combines with J gene TRBJ1-2; D not resolved. Trimming removed 5 bases from V and 2 bases from J, with 24 bases in between. Germline V lookup: CDR1 LNHNV, CDR2 YYDKDF (reference sequence). The CDR3 spans 18 residues. As DNA, the CDR3 is TGTGCCACCAGCGGCCTTTTTATGGTCCCGGGGAACAACTATGGCTACACCTTC. Translated, it gives CATSGLFMVPGNNYGYTF.

This rearrangement joins TRBV6-1 to TRBJ1-5; perhaps TRBD1 as D (5 bases). V was clipped by 0 bases and J by 11 bases, with 14 bases between them. The CDR3 loop spans 14 amino acids. Germline lookup yields CDR1 MNHNS and CDR2 SASEGT. CDR3 sequence: CASSEARRGTAQHF. The DNA of the CDR3 is TGTGCCAGCAGTGAAGCGCGAAGGGGCACCGCCCAGCATTTT.

This chain joins TRBV5-1 and TRBJ1-2, with a possible D match to TRBD1 (5 bases). Deletions cut 0 bases from V and 4 bases from J, with 10 bases between. This CDR3 contains 14 residues. Germline CDR1 and CDR2: SGHRS and YFSETQ. The CDR3 DNA is TGCGCCAGCAGCTTGGACAGGATTTCCTATGGCTACACCTTC. Its translation is CASSLDRISYGYTF. The full variable domain, in which reference TRBV5-1 and TRBJ1-2 provide the parts outside the CDR3, is KAGVTQTPRYLIKTRGQQVTLSCSPISGHRSVSWYQQTPGQGLQFLFEYFSETQRNKGNFPGRFSGRQFSNSRSEMNVSTLELGDSALYLCASSLDRISYGYTFGSGTRLTVV.

The chain recombines TRBV6-5 with TRBJ1-2, with D unresolved. The CDR3 has 14 amino acids. Trimming took off 2 bases at V and 4 bases at J, with 11 bases between the two ends. Germline V gives CDR1 MNHEY, CDR2 SVGAGI. The CDR3 here is CASSYMAGGYGYTF. The CDR3 DNA is TGTGCCAGCAGTTACATGGCTGGTGGCTATGGCTACACCTTC.

This clone was picked up one time. The chain employs TRBV6-5 and TRBJ1-6, with TRBD1 matching 7 bases. Losses at the gene ends were 6 bases for V and 5 bases for J; bases not matched to a gene: 4. The CDR3 has 14 amino acids. Germline loops: CDR1 MNHEY, CDR2 SVGAGI. The CDR3 loop reads CASRKTGNNSPLHF. The CDR3 bases are TGTGCCAGCAGAAAGACAGGGAATAATTCACCCCTCCACTTT.

The table lists this clone with a count of one. The chain employs TRBV3-1 (or the pseudogene TRBV3-2) and TRBJ1-6; 7 nucleotides agree with TRBD1. Germline V gene lookup returns CDR1 LGHDT and CDR2 YNNKEL (reference sequence). The CDR3 contains 15 residues. The V segment lost 1 base and the J segment 6 bases; nucleotides outside the gene matches: 3. The CDR3: CASSQAGGRNSPLHF. CDR3 bases: TGTGCCAGCAGCCAAGCAGGGGGTCGTAATTCACCCCTCCACTTT.

The CDR3 coding sequence is TGTGCCGGGGCAGCGACTAGCGGGAGTTATGAGCAGTTCTTC. Translated, it gives CAGAATSGSYEQFF. The rearrangement uses TRBV2 and TRBJ2-1; TRBD2 matches 12 bases. J was trimmed by 8 bases and V by 11 bases; bases with no gene match: 10. CDR3 length: 14 amino acids. Germline assignment: CDR1 SNHLY and CDR2 FYNNEI.

The chain carries TRBV5-1 and TRBJ1-2, with a possible D match to TRBD1 (6 bases). Germline V CDR1 and CDR2: SGHRS, YFSETQ. This CDR3 region has 14 residues. V was pared by 0 bases and J by 3 bases, with 9 bases between. CDR3 bases: TGCGCCAGCAGCTTGGGGGGGCAAGACTATGGCTACACCTTC. This codes for CASSLGGQDYGYTF. Filled out from reference TRBV5-1 and TRBJ1-2, the complete variable domain reads KAGVTQTPRYLIKTRGQQVTLSCSPISGHRSVSWYQQTPGQGLQFLFEYFSETQRNKGNFPGRFSGRQFSNSRSEMNVSTLELGDSALYLCASSLGGQDYGYTFGSGTRLTVV.

The gene calls are TRBV7-2 and TRBJ2-7; D may be TRBD1 (5 bases). There are 13 residues in the CDR3. Germline V gene sequence: CDR1 SGHTA, CDR2 FQGNSA. V was trimmed by 3 bases and J by 6 bases, leaving 12 bases between them. CDR3 sequence reads: CASSFDSPGEQYV. The CDR3 DNA is TGTGCCAGCAGCTTCGACAGTCCGGGCGAGCAGTACGTC.

This chain uses TRBV29-1 with TRBJ2-7; 9 nucleotides align to TRBD1. The CDR3 is 14 amino acids. Losses at the gene ends were 3 bases for V and 2 bases for J; bases not matched to a gene: 5. In germline, CDR1 is SQVTM, CDR2 ANQGSEA. CDR3 in DNA: TGCAGCGTTGAGGTGAGGACAGGGGCCTACGAGCAGTACTTC. Translation: CSVEVRTGAYEQYF.

This chain links TRBV3-1 (or the pseudogene TRBV3-2) with TRBJ1-1, with TRBD1 matching over 8 bases. The trim removed 4 bases at V and 3 bases at J, leaving 4 bases unmatched. The CDR3 is 14 amino acids. The germline gives CDR1 LGHDT, CDR2 YNNKEL (reference sequence). This CDR3 reads CASSPPGGHTEAFF. The CDR3 DNA is TGTGCCAGCAGCCCTCCAGGGGGCCACACTGAAGCTTTCTTT.

The rearrangement links TRBV28 to TRBJ1-1, with D maybe TRBD1 (5 bases). The V and J ends lost 6 bases and 7 bases respectively, with 12 bases between them. From germline, CDR1 is MDHEN and CDR2 SYDVKM. CDR3 length equals 12 residues. In DNA, the CDR3 is TGTGCCAGCAGACCACCCGGGGGTGAAGCTTTCTTT. Translation: CASRPPGGEAFF.

The chain has TRBV4-3 and TRBJ1-2, with a weak D call TRBD1 (6 bases). The CDR3 has 16 residues. Germline V gives CDR1 LGHNA, CDR2 YSLEER. The germline V and J ends were trimmed by 0 bases and 7 bases, with 18 bases remaining between them. This CDR3 is CASSQDLGAGGGGYTF. The CDR3 DNA reads TGCGCCAGCAGCCAAGATCTCGGCGCGGGGGGCGGTGGCTACACCTTC.

The V gene is TRBV24-1, the J gene TRBJ2-2; D is possibly TRBD2 (5 bases). Germline values: CDR1 KGHDR, CDR2 SFDVKD. V gave up 3 bases and J gave up 5 bases, with 12 bases separating them. There are 15 residues in the CDR3. CDR3 bases: TGTGCCACCAGTGATGCACTAGGGATTACCGGGGAGCTGTTTTTT. It translates to CATSDALGITGELFF.

V is TRBV2 and J is TRBJ1-3; the D gene is possibly TRBD1 (5 bases). V lost 1 base and J 0 bases, leaving 13 bases between the germline ends. CDR3 length: 17 residues. Germline V lookup: CDR1 SNHLY, CDR2 FYNNEI. Written as DNA, the CDR3 is TGTGCCAGCAGTGAAGTGCAGGGATTGAGCTCTGGAAACACCATATATTTT. As protein: CASSEVQGLSSGNTIYF. The full variable domain, in which reference TRBV2 and TRBJ1-3 provide the parts outside the CDR3, is EPEVTQTPSHQVTQMGQEVILRCVPISNHLYFYWYRQILGQKVEFLVSFYNNEISEKSEIFDDQFSVERPDGSNFTLKIRSTKLEDSAMYFCASSEVQGLSSGNTIYFGEGSWLTVV.

The rearrangement links TRBV18 to TRBJ2-7, with TRBD2 as a possible D gene (5 bases). This CDR3 has 12 amino acids. Germline V gives CDR1 KGHSH, CDR2 LQKENI. V lost 5 bases and J 6 bases, leaving 11 bases between the germline ends. In DNA form, the CDR3 reads TGTGCCAGCTCAACGACGGGGATCGAGCAGTACGTC. Its protein is CASSTTGIEQYV.

The J gene is TRBJ1-1, the V gene TRBV19; 7 nucleotides match TRBD1. The CDR3 extends over 15 amino acids. J gave up 1 base and V 5 bases, and 7 bases lay outside the gene matches. CDR1 is LNHDA and CDR2 is SQIVND in the germline V gene (reference sequence). For the CDR3, the DNA is TGTGCCAGTAGTGCCACGGGACAGCGGAACACTGAAGCTTTCTTT. This translates into CASSATGQRNTEAFF.

This chain joins TRBV19 and TRBJ1-1; D may be TRBD1 (6 bases). The CDR3 runs 17 residues. The germline gives CDR1 LNHDA, CDR2 SQIVND (reference sequence). V lost 3 bases to trimming and J lost 4 bases, with 21 bases between them. The CDR3 nucleotides are TGTGCCAGTAGTATTACGGAGACAGGTTGGGCGGCCACTGAAGCTTTCTTT. Protein: CASSITETGWAATEAFF.

The chain links TRBV5-1 to TRBJ2-6, with 7 nucleotides matching TRBD1. The CDR3 has 21 amino acids. Germline V gene data show CDR1 as SGHRS and CDR2 as YFSETQ. Trimming took 2 bases from V and 2 from J; bases not matched to a gene: 19. The CDR3 sequence: CASSLAPPGQTFSTGANVLTF. CDR3 sequence (DNA): TGCGCCAGCAGCTTAGCCCCCCCGGGACAGACTTTTTCCACTGGGGCCAACGTCCTGACTTTC.

With respect to this clone: Sequence at one end of the junction differs from germline and may be a read error. The chain is built from TRBV7-7 and TRBJ2-3; possible D gene TRBD2, 5 bases. The CDR3 is 16 amino acids. The germline V gene encodes CDR1 SSHAT and CDR2 FNYEAQ (reference sequence). CDR3 in DNA: TGTGCTAGCAGCTTATCCCTAGCAAAAAGCACAGATACGCAGTATTTT. Encoded protein: CASSLSLAKSTDTQYF.

In this sample, this clone turned up once. The chain links TRBV7-3 to TRBJ1-2, with D perhaps TRBD1 (6 bases). CDR3 size: 14 residues. Trimming cost V 5 bases and J 0 bases, with 10 bases left between them. Germline values: CDR1 SGHTA, CDR2 FQGTGA. The CDR3 nucleotides are TGTGCCAGCAGCCCCGGACAGTCTAACTATGGCTACACCTTC. It encodes CASSPGQSNYGYTF. Full variable domain (remainder filled in from reference TRBV7-3 and TRBJ1-2): GAGVSQTPSNKVTEKGKYVELRCDPISGHTALYWYRQSLGQGPEFLIYFQGTGAADDSGLPNDRFFAVRPEGSVSTLKIQRTERGDSAVYLCASSPGQSNYGYTFGSGTRLTVV.

V gene TRBV2 combines with J gene TRBJ2-3; no reliable D call. The CDR3 is made up of 14 amino acids. Germline-derived CDR1 and CDR2 are SNHLY and FYNNEI. V was trimmed by 4 bases and J by 0 bases, leaving 8 bases between them. DNA for the CDR3: TGTGCCAGCAGTGGCGTCCTGAGCACAGATACGCAGTATTTT. Its translation is CASSGVLSTDTQYF. The full variable domain, in which reference TRBV2 and TRBJ2-3 provide the parts outside the CDR3, is EPEVTQTPSHQVTQMGQEVILRCVPISNHLYFYWYRQILGQKVEFLVSFYNNEISEKSEIFDDQFSVERPDGSNFTLKIRSTKLEDSAMYFCASSGVLSTDTQYFGPGTRLTVL.

J is TRBJ2-3 and V is TRBV19, with D unclear. The germline CDR1 and CDR2 sequences are LNHDA and SQIVND (reference sequence). The CDR3 loop spans 14 amino acids. Trimming took off 4 bases at V and 4 bases at J, with 12 bases between the two ends. The DNA for the CDR3 is TGTGCCAGTAGTAACAGCAATCCCCCAGATACGCAGTATTTT. Its protein product is CASSNSNPPDTQYF.

The chain is built from TRBV19 and TRBJ1-3; D call uncertain. The germline CDR1 and CDR2 sequences are LNHDA and SQIVND (reference sequence). The V end was cut by 5 bases, the J end by 0 bases, with 11 bases between. This CDR3 region has 15 residues. The CDR3 spells CASSLTPLSGNTIYF. Here the CDR3 DNA reads TGTGCCAGTAGTCTAACCCCGCTCTCTGGAAACACCATATATTTT.

This clone was counted between two and nine times. The rearrangement links TRBV10-3 to TRBJ1-5; 8 bases match TRBD1. The J segment lost 3 bases and the V segment lost 4 bases, leaving 2 bases of the junction unmatched. Per germline, CDR1 ENHRY and CDR2 SYGVKD. This CDR3 has 14 residues. CDR3 region: CAISVTGDNQPQHF. CDR3 sequence (DNA): TGTGCCATCAGTGTGACAGGGGACAATCAGCCCCAGCATTTT.

The J gene is TRBJ1-3, the V gene TRBV5-1; D call uncertain. Trimming removed 1 base from V and 0 bases from J, with 5 bases in between. Looked up from germline, CDR1 is SGHRS and CDR2 is YFSETQ. This CDR3 is built from 14 residues. This CDR3 reads CASSLTVSGNTIYF. The CDR3 region has the DNA TGCGCCAGCAGCTTGACGGTCTCTGGAAACACCATATATTTT.